The entry below gives a single TCR beta chain sequence along with its context. Collection occurred without any documented infections or immune events in donors. The sample comes from a study of identifying expanded T cells in peripheral blood. Profiling relied on immunoSEQ multiplex PCR, and the TCRdb table lists in-frame clones only, not all of them. The sample lists about 100,000 clones; about nine tenths were seen once. The CDR3 totals 14 residues. The V and J ends lost 6 bases and 6 bases respectively, with 14 bases between them. Germline V CDR1 and CDR2: LGHNT, FRNRAP. Sequencing was done on a sample of blood. The source is a person aged 18 to 70 in good health. The chain has TRBV12-5 and TRBJ2-2; maybe TRBD1 (6 bases). CDR3 region: CASGQQGLAGELFF. CDR3 nucleotide sequence: TGTGCTAGTGGGCAACAGGGATTGGCCGGGGAGCTGTTTTTT.